This T cell receptor beta chain was documented in a study of Ad26.COV2.S vaccination and SARS-CoV-2 variants. Study-level information: Vaccine-arm donor from the placebo-controlled COV1001 Ad26.COV2.S trial. Ad26.COV2.S given intramuscularly, once or twice 56 days apart. Study-level points and caveats: Participants given vaccine showed non-spike TCR breadth similar to that of placebo recipients.

The CDR3 covers 13 residues. In germline, CDR1 is SGHTA, CDR2 FQGNSA. Deletions cut 0 bases from V and 2 bases from J, with 5 bases between. The treatment is: roughly 20 received Ad26.COV2.S at low or high dose, single or two shots; roughly five received placebo; per-sample allocation not given. Sample collection was performed on day 63 after the first vaccine or placebo injection. The vaccine antigen was prefusion-stabilized Wuhan SARS-CoV-2 spike. This clone turned up a few times. The antigen remains unidentified. TCRdb's table, derived via immunoSEQ multiplex PCR, lists solely in-frame clones and lacks some. Among about 440,000 clones listed, around 88% were seen once.

The genes are TRBV7-2 and TRBJ2-7; D remains unclear. The clonotype originates from a person between 18 and 65 years old who received the Ad26.COV2.S COVID-19 vaccine or a placebo. The source material was peripheral blood, sampled in a trial of Ad26.COV2.S vaccine versus placebo. Written as DNA, the CDR3 is TGTGCCAGCAGCTTAGCCAGGACCTACGAGCAGTACTTC. Residues: CASSLARTYEQYF.